The sequence of this T cell receptor (beta chain) was determined in a study of shared clonotypes between healthy human individuals. Germline values: CDR1 KGHSH, CDR2 LQKENI. This CDR3 comprises 15 residues. The V gene end was trimmed by 1 base and the J gene end by 9 bases; junction bases not matched to a gene: 5. Data came from immunoSEQ multiplex PCR; TCRdb stores just in-frame clones and leaves some out. Among about 1 million clones listed, about 74% were seen once. V gene TRBV18 combines with J gene TRBJ2-1, with 11 nucleotides matching TRBD2. This sequence was found in a man in his late teens or twenties in good health. Specimen: memory CD4+ T cells sorted from blood. Regarding subset: CD45RA-negative fraction. The CDR3 DNA follows: TGTGCCAGCTCACCACGTAGCGGGGGGGCAGGTGAGCAGTTCTTC. Protein sequence: CASSPRSGGAGEQFF.